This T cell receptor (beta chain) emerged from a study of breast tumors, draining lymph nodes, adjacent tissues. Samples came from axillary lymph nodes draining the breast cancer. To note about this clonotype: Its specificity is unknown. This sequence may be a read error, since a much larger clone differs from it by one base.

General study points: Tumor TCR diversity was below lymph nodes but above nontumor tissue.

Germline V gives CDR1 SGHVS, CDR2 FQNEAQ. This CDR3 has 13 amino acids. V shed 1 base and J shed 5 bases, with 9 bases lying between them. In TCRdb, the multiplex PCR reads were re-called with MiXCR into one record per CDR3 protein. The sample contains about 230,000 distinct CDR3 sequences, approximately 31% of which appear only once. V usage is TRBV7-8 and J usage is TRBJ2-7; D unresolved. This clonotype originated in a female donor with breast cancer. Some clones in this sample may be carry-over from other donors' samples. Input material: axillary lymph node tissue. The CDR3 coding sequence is TGTGCCAGCAGCTTAGTCCCAAACCACGAGCAGTACTTC. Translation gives CASSLVPNHEQYF. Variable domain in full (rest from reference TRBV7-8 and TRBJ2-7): GAGVSQSPRYKVAKRGQDVALRCDPISGHVSLFWYQQALGQGPEFLTYFQNEAQLDKSGLPSDRFFAERPEGSVSTLKIQRTQQEDSAVYLCASSLVPNHEQYFGPGTRLTVT.